These 6 T cell receptor beta chains share one sample of origin, sequenced in a study of post-analysis software for immune sequencing data. Study results and limitations: The five TRBV segments detected at higher frequency in patients than in controls included TRBV5-6, TRBV5-1 and TRBV20-1.

The library was made from cDNA and included unique molecular identifiers. TCRdb re-called the PCR reads with MiXCR, one entry per CDR3 protein. The data show 430,000 or so distinct CDR3 sequences, with less than 40% seen just once and less than 10% held by the top ten. These TCRs are of unknown antigen specificity. Sequenced: blood. These receptors originate from a girl aged 2-10 years with multiple sclerosis.

The sample holds one count of this clonotype. The chain has TRBV4-3 and TRBJ2-7; maybe TRBD2 (6 bases). This CDR3 is 17 amino acids long. V lost 0 bases and J 0 bases, leaving 15 bases between the germline ends. Looked up from germline, CDR1 is LGHNA and CDR2 is YSLEER. The CDR3 sequence: CASSQEGTGTVSYEQYF. CDR3 nucleotide sequence: TGCGCCAGCAGCCAAGAAGGGACCGGGACTGTCTCCTACGAGCAGTACTTC.

The V call is TRBV12-3 or TRBV12-4, the J call TRBJ2-1; 11 bases match TRBD1. The V segment lost 6 bases and the J segment 8 bases; nucleotides outside the gene matches: 6. The CDR3 length is 14 residues. CDR3 in amino acids: CASSWTGGEYEQFF. CDR3 DNA sequence: TGTGCCAGCAGCTGGACAGGGGGCGAGTATGAGCAGTTCTTC.

The rearrangement uses TRBV7-9 and TRBJ2-7, with no clear D. Germline V gives CDR1 SEHNR, CDR2 FQNEAQ (reference sequence). The CDR3 is 16 residues long. V was shortened by 1 base and J by 2 bases, with 15 bases between the two germline ends. CDR3 loop: CASSLGASPRAYEQYF. Written as DNA, the CDR3 is TGTGCCAGCAGCTTAGGGGCTTCCCCGCGCGCCTACGAGCAGTACTTC. Drawing the rest from reference TRBV7-9 and TRBJ2-7, the complete variable domain is DTGVSQNPRHKITKRGQNVTFRCDPISEHNRLYWYRQTLGQGPEFLTYFQNEAQLEKSRLLSDRFSAERPKGSFSTLEIQRTEQGDSAMYLCASSLGASPRAYEQYFGPGTRLTVT.

CDR3 protein: CASSLETGGEKLFF. The CDR3 coding sequence is TGTGCCAGCAGTTTAGAGACAGGTGGTGAAAAACTGTTTTTT. The V and J genes are TRBV12-3 or TRBV12-4 and TRBJ1-4; D is possibly TRBD1 (6 bases). Trimming shortened V by 1 base and J by 7 bases, and 10 bases separated the two germline ends. The CDR3 runs to 14 residues.

The chain links TRBV3-1 to TRBJ2-7; 10 nucleotides line up with TRBD2. The CDR3 runs to 16 residues. Germline trimming cut 2 bases from V and 4 bases from J; bases unmatched to any gene: 8. CDR1 LGHDT and CDR2 YNNKEL come from the germline V gene (reference sequence). The chain's CDR3 is CASSQTTSGRLYEQYF. The CDR3 DNA sequence: TGTGCCAGCAGCCAAACGACTAGCGGGCGGCTATACGAGCAGTACTTC.

The gene calls are TRBV5-1 and TRBJ2-3, with 7 nucleotides matching TRBD2. Germline V gene sequence: CDR1 SGHRS, CDR2 YFSETQ. This CDR3 has 16 residues. J gave up 0 bases and V 4 bases, and 8 bases lay outside the gene matches. The CDR3 region has the DNA TGCGCCAGCAGCGACGGTGCGGGAGAAAGCACAGATACGCAGTATTTT. It encodes CASSDGAGESTDTQYF.